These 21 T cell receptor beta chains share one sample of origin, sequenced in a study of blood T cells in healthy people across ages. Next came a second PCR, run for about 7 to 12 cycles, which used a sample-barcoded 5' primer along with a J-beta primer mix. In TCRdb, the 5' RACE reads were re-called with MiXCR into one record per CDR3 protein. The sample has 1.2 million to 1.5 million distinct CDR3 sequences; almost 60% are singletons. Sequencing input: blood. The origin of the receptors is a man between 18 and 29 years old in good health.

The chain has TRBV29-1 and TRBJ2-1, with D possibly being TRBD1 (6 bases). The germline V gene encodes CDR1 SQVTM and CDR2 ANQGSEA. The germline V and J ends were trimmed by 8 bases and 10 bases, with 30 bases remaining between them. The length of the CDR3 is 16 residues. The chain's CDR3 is CSTDRGDVQGAAEQFF. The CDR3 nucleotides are TGCAGCACGGATCGCGGCGACGTACAGGGAGCGGCCGAGCAGTTCTTC.

For the CDR3, the DNA is TGTGCCAGCAGTTCCGGGGACAGGTGGTATTCCGGGGAGCTGTTTTTT. Encoded protein: CASSSGDRWYSGELFF. V gene TRBV27 combines with J gene TRBJ2-2; 8 bases fit TRBD1. The CDR3 is 16 residues long. CDR1 MNHEY and CDR2 SMNVEV come from the germline V gene (reference sequence). The V gene end was trimmed by 4 bases and the J gene end by 6 bases; junction bases not matched to a gene: 10.

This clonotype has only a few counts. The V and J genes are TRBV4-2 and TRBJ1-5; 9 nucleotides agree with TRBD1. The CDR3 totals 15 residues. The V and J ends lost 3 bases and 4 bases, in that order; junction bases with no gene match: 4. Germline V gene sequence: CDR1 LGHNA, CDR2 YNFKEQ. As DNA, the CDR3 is TGTGCCAGCAGCCACCTGGACAGGGGAAATCAGCCCCAGCATTTT. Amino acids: CASSHLDRGNQPQHF.

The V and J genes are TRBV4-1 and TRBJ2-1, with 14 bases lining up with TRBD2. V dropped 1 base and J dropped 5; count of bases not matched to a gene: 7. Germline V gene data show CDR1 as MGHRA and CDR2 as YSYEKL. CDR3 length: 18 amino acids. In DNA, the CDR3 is TGCGCCAGCAGCCAAGGACTAGCGGGAGGGATAGGAAACAATGAGCAGTTCTTC. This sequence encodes CASSQGLAGGIGNNEQFF.

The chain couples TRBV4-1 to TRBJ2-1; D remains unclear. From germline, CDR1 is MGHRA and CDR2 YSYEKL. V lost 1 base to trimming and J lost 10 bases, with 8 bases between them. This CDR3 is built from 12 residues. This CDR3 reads CASSQGPSEQFF. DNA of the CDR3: TGCGCCAGCAGCCAAGGACCCTCCGAGCAGTTCTTC.

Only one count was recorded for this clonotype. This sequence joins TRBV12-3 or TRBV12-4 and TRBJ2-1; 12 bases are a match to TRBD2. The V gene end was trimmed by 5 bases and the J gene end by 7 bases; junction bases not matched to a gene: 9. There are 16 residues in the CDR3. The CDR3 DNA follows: TGTGCCAGCAGTACCGGACTAGCGGGAATTAGAAATGAGCAGTTCTTC. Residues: CASSTGLAGIRNEQFF.

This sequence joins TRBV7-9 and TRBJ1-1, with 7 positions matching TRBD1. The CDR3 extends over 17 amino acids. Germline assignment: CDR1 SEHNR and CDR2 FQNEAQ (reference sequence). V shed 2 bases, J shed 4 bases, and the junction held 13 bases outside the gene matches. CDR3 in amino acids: CASSLRSPTAGGTEAFF. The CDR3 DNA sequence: TGTGCCAGCAGCTTAAGGTCCCCGACCGCAGGGGGCACTGAAGCTTTCTTT.

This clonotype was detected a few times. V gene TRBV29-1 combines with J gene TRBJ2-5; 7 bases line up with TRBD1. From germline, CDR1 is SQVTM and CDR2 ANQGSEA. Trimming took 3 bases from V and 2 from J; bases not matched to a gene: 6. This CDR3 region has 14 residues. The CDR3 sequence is CSVDQTGIQETQYF. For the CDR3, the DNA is TGCAGCGTTGACCAGACAGGGATTCAAGAGACCCAGTACTTC.

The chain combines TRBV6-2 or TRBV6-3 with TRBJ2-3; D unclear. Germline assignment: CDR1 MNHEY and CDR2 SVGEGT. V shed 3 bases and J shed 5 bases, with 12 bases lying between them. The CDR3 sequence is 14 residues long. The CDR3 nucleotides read TGTGCCAGCAGTTATCCGGACGTAAAAGATACGCAGTATTTT. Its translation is CASSYPDVKDTQYF.

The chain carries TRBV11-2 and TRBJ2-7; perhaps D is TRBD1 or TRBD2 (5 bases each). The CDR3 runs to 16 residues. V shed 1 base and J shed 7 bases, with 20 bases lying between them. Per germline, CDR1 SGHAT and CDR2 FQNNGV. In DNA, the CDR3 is TGTGCCAGCAGCTTAGTCTTGGGGACCCACGAGGGGGAGCAGTACTTC. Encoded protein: CASSLVLGTHEGEQYF.

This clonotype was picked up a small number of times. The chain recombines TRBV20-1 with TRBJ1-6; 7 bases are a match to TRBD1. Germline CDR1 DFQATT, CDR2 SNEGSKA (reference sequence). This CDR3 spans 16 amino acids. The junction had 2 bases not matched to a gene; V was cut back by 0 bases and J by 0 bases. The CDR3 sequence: CSAREDRSSYNSPLHF. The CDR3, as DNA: TGCAGTGCTAGAGAGGACAGGAGCTCCTATAATTCACCCCTCCACTTT.

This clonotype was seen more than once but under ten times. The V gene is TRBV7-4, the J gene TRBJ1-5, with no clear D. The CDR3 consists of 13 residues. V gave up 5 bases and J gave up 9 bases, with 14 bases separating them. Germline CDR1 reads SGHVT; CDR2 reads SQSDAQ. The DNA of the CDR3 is TGTGCCAGCAGCGTTCCGACGTGGTCGCCCCAGCATTTT. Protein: CASSVPTWSPQHF. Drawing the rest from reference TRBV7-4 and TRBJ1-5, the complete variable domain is GAGVSQSPRYKVAKRGRDVALRCDSISGHVTLYWYRQTLGQGSEVLTYSQSDAQRDKSGRPSGRFSAERPERSVSTLKIQRTEQGDSAVYLCASSVPTWSPQHFGDGTRLSIL.

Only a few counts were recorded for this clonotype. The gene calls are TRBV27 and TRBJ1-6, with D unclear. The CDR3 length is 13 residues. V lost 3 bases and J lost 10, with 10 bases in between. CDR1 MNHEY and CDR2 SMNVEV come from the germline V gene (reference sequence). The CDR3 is CASSFDRASPLHF. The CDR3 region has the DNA TGTGCCAGCAGTTTCGACCGGGCGTCACCCCTCCACTTT.

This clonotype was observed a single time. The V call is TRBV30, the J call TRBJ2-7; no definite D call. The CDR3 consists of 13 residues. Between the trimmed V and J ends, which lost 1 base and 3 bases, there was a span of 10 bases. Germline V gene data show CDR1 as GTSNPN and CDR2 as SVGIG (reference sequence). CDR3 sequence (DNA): TGTGCCTGGAGTGGTTCCCGCAGCTACGAGCAGTACTTC. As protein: CAWSGSRSYEQYF.

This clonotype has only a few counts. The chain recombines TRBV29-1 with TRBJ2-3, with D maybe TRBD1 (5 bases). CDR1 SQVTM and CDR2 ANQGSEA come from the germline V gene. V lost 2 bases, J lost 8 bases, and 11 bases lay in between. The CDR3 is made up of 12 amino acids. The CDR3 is CSVEKGQGTQYF. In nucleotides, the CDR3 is TGCAGCGTTGAAAAGGGGCAGGGTACGCAGTATTTT.

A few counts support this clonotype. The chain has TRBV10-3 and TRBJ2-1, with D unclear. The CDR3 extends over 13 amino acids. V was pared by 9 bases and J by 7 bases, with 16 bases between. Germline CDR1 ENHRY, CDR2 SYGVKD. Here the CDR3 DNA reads TGTGCCATTCTCGTGAAGGGTCAAAATGAGCAGTTCTTC. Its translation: CAILVKGQNEQFF.

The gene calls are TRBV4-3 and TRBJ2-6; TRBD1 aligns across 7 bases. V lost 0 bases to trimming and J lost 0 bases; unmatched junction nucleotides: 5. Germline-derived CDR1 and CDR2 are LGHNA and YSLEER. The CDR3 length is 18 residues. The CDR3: CASSQDRDRSSGANVLTF. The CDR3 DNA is TGCGCCAGCAGCCAAGACCGGGACAGATCCTCTGGGGCCAACGTCCTGACTTTC.

CDR3 bases: TGTGCCAGCAGACGGTCCGTGGCTAATGAAAAACTGTTTTTT. Its translation: CASRRSVANEKLFF. V and J are TRBV7-9 and TRBJ1-4; no definite D call. The CDR3 has 14 residues. The germline V and J ends were trimmed by 6 bases and 3 bases, with 11 bases remaining between them. Germline CDR1 and CDR2: SEHNR and FQNEAQ (reference sequence). Based on the CDR3 plus reference TRBV7-9 and TRBJ1-4, the full variable domain is DTGVSQNPRHKITKRGQNVTFRCDPISEHNRLYWYRQTLGQGPEFLTYFQNEAQLEKSRLLSDRFSAERPKGSFSTLEIQRTEQGDSAMYLCASRRSVANEKLFFGSGTQLSVL.

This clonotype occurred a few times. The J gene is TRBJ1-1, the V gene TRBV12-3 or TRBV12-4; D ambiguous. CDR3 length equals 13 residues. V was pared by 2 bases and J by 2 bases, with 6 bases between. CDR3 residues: CASSLPSNTEAFF. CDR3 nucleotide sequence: TGTGCCAGCAGTTTACCCAGCAACACTGAAGCTTTCTTT.

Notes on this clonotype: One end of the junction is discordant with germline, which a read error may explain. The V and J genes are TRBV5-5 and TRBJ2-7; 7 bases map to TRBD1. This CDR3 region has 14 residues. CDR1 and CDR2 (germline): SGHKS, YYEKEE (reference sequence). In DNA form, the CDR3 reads TGCGCCAGCAGGGCAACGGGACAGTTCTACGAGCAGTACTTC. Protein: CASRATGQFYEQYF.

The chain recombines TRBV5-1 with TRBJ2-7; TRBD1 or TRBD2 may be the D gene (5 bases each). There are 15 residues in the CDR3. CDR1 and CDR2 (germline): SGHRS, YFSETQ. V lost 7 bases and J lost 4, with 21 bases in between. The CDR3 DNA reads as TGCGCCAGCTCGAGGGACGGCGGAGTTCTATACGAGCAGTACTTC. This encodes CASSRDGGVLYEQYF.